These 20 T cell receptor beta chains originate from one sample sequenced in a study of blood T cell repertoires in COVID-19. Profiling relied on immunoSEQ multiplex PCR, and the TCRdb table lists in-frame clones only, not all of them. Of 25,000 to 30,000 clones listed, around 84% were seen once; the top ten hold about 12%. The sample was peripheral blood. These receptors all come from a human donor in a cohort sampled during active COVID-19. The donor label of this sample is uncertain.

This clone was seen a single time. This chain connects TRBV6-1 to TRBJ2-2; D is perhaps TRBD2 (6 bases). CDR3 length: 15 amino acids. From germline, CDR1 is MNHNS and CDR2 SASEGT. V lost 3 bases, J lost 5 bases, and 13 bases lay in between. The CDR3 DNA reads TGTGCCAGCAGTGACGCCGGGACTCCGACCGGGGAGCTGTTTTTT. Translating gives CASSDAGTPTGELFF.

This chain connects TRBV7-9 to TRBJ2-7; TRBD1 matches 10 bases. Germline assignment: CDR1 SEHNR and CDR2 FQNEAQ (reference sequence). J lost 6 bases, V lost 5 bases, and 7 bases had no gene match. The CDR3 length is 14 residues. This chain's CDR3 is CASSPDRGRIEQYF. In DNA, the CDR3 is TGTGCCAGCAGCCCCGACAGGGGGCGAATCGAGCAGTACTTC.

The chain has TRBV6-5 and TRBJ1-1; 11 bases are shared with TRBD1. V lost 4 bases to trimming and J lost 4 bases; unmatched junction nucleotides: 2. This CDR3 contains 14 residues. Per germline, CDR1 MNHEY and CDR2 SVGAGI. The CDR3 sequence: CASSWDRGVTEAFF. The DNA for the CDR3 is TGTGCCAGCAGTTGGGACAGGGGGGTCACTGAAGCTTTCTTT.

V and J are TRBV21-1 and TRBJ2-7; the D call of TRBD1 is as the table states it, not checked on the DNA. TRBV21-1 is annotated as a pseudogene. This CDR3 comprises 16 residues. CDR3 sequence reads: CASSKAAEGDSYEQYF. CDR3 DNA sequence: TGTGCCAGCAGCAAAGCAGCAGAGGGGGACTCCTACGAGCAGTACTTC.

The V call is TRBV6-4, the J call TRBJ2-2; 12 positions agree with TRBD2. Per the germline V gene, CDR1 is MRHNA and CDR2 is SNTAGT. V shed 7 bases and J 3 bases; nucleotides not matched to a gene: 3. CDR3 length: 15 residues. This CDR3 reads CASTRLAGDTGELFF. For the CDR3, the DNA is TGTGCCAGCACTAGACTAGCGGGAGACACCGGGGAGCTGTTTTTT.

The gene calls are TRBV5-1 and TRBJ2-7; 12 nucleotides match TRBD2. Germline CDR1 and CDR2: SGHRS and YFSETQ. Germline trimming cut 0 bases from V and 3 bases from J; bases unmatched to any gene: 1. This CDR3 has 15 amino acids. The CDR3 spells CASSLGTSGVYEQYF. The CDR3 DNA reads as TGCGCCAGCAGCTTGGGGACTAGCGGGGTCTACGAGCAGTACTTC.

This clone occurred once. V usage is TRBV18 and J usage is TRBJ1-5, with 7 positions matching TRBD1. Germline V gene data show CDR1 as KGHSH and CDR2 as LQKENI. This CDR3 contains 14 residues. Trimming took 2 bases from V and 10 from J; bases not matched to a gene: 8. CDR3 sequence reads: CASSPVETGSPQHF. The CDR3 DNA sequence: TGTGCCAGCTCACCAGTCGAGACAGGGAGTCCCCAGCATTTT.

The chain employs TRBV19 and TRBJ2-7; 7 positions agree with TRBD1. CDR1 is LNHDA and CDR2 is SQIVND in the germline V gene (reference sequence). V shed 4 bases and J 1 base; nucleotides not matched to a gene: 10. The CDR3 runs 16 residues. The CDR3 loop is CASSSPTGISSYEQYF. The CDR3 coding sequence is TGTGCCAGTAGTAGCCCGACAGGGATTAGTTCCTACGAGCAGTACTTC.

CDR3 in DNA: TGTGCCAGCTCACCTACAGGGGAAATGGCCGGGGAGCTGTTTTTT. Amino acid sequence: CASSPTGEMAGELFF. The chain uses TRBV18 and TRBJ2-2, with TRBD1 identical over 7 bases. The ends lost 3 bases at V and 6 bases at J; junction bases unmatched: 7. The CDR3 covers 15 residues. Germline V gives CDR1 KGHSH, CDR2 LQKENI.

In its sample, this clone was seen once. This rearrangement joins TRBV5-1 to TRBJ1-3, with 9 bases aligning to TRBD1. Germline V gene lookup returns CDR1 SGHRS and CDR2 YFSETQ. V lost 5 bases, J lost 4 bases, and 7 bases stayed unmatched. The CDR3 consists of 15 residues. CDR3 residues: CASSYDRGKGNTIYF. CDR3 nucleotide sequence: TGCGCCAGCAGTTACGACAGGGGGAAAGGAAACACCATATATTTT.

The chain carries TRBV5-1 and TRBJ2-7; D is uncertain. CDR3 length: 13 residues. The V gene lost 0 bases and the J gene lost 3 bases, with 7 bases spanning the gap. Looked up from germline, CDR1 is SGHRS and CDR2 is YFSETQ. Here the CDR3 DNA reads TGCGCCAGCAGCTTGGCTCAGAACTACGAGCAGTACTTC. Translating gives CASSLAQNYEQYF.

The J gene is TRBJ1-3, the V gene TRBV11-2; 7 bases match TRBD1. The CDR3 runs to 14 residues. The ends lost 5 bases at V and 6 bases at J; junction bases unmatched: 7. Germline CDR1 reads SGHAT; CDR2 reads FQNNGV. The CDR3 region is CASSLRQGENTIYF. The CDR3 DNA is TGTGCCAGCAGCCTCCGACAGGGCGAAAACACCATATATTTT. The full variable domain, rest sourced from reference TRBV11-2 and TRBJ1-3, is EAGVAQSPRYKIIEKRQSVAFWCNPISGHATLYWYQQILGQGPKLLIQFQNNGVVDDSQLPKDRFSAERLKGVDSTLKIQPAKLEDSAVYLCASSLRQGENTIYFGEGSWLTVV.

The chain combines TRBV7-9 with TRBJ2-1; 7 bases are shared with TRBD1. Trimming cost V 1 base and J 15 bases; bases outside gene matches: 6. CDR3 size: 12 residues. CDR1 is SEHNR and CDR2 is FQNEAQ in the germline V gene (reference sequence). The CDR3 DNA sequence: TGTGCCAGCAGCTTAGACGACAGGGATCCGTTCTTC. It specifies CASSLDDRDPFF.

The V call is TRBV3-1 (or the pseudogene TRBV3-2), the J call TRBJ1-2; TRBD1 might be the D (6 bases). Germline CDR1 reads LGHDT; CDR2 reads YNNKEL (reference sequence). CDR3 size: 12 residues. Trimming took off 3 bases at V and 6 bases at J, with 8 bases between the two ends. The chain's CDR3 is CASSQGHDGYTF. The DNA of the CDR3 is TGTGCCAGCAGCCAGGGACATGATGGCTACACCTTC.

The chain joins TRBV6-5 to TRBJ2-7, with 7 nucleotides matching TRBD1. From germline, CDR1 is MNHEY and CDR2 SVGAGI. The CDR3 is 15 amino acids. Trimming cost V 6 bases and J 3 bases; bases outside gene matches: 11. CDR3: CASSPPTGRFYEQYF. DNA of the CDR3: TGTGCCAGCAGCCCCCCGACAGGGAGATTCTACGAGCAGTACTTC.

The chain employs TRBV7-3 and TRBJ2-1; TRBD1 aligns across 7 bases. There are 12 residues in the CDR3. Germline loops: CDR1 SGHTA, CDR2 FQGTGA. Losses at the gene ends were 5 bases for V and 9 bases for J; bases not matched to a gene: 4. The CDR3 nucleotides are TGTGCCAGCAGCCAAGGGGGCTTTGAGCAGTTCTTC. Amino acids: CASSQGGFEQFF.

This clone occurred once. The V and J genes are TRBV12-5 and TRBJ2-7; maybe TRBD1 (6 bases). CDR3 length: 14 residues. In germline, CDR1 is LGHNT, CDR2 FRNRAP. V was trimmed by 5 bases and J by 5 bases, leaving 16 bases between them. The CDR3 DNA sequence: TGTGCTAGTGGTCCCGGGACACCTAATGACGAGCAGTACTTC. Translated, it gives CASGPGTPNDEQYF. The variable domain in full, with the rest retrieved from reference TRBV12-5 and TRBJ2-7, is DARVTQTPRHKVTEMGQEVTMRCQPILGHNTVFWYRQTMMQGLELLAYFRNRAPLDDSGMPKDRFSAEMPDATLATLKIQPSEPRDSAVYFCASGPGTPNDEQYFGPGTRLTVT.

The chain carries TRBV2 and TRBJ2-1; D might be TRBD1 (6 bases). This CDR3 contains 15 residues. Trimming left V 8 bases short and J 6 bases short, with 20 bases between. Germline assignment: CDR1 SNHLY and CDR2 FYNNEI. CDR3: CASQPLKGGGNEQFF. The CDR3 region has the DNA TGTGCCAGCCAGCCTTTAAAAGGGGGTGGCAATGAGCAGTTCTTC.

DNA for the CDR3: TGTGCCAGCCAGGACAGGGCGGGTTCACCCCTCCACTTT. As protein: CASQDRAGSPLHF. This chain links TRBV6-5 with TRBJ1-6, with 8 bases matching TRBD1. CDR1 and CDR2 from the germline V gene are MNHEY and SVGAGI. V lost 8 bases to trimming and J lost 9 bases; unmatched junction nucleotides: 6. There are 13 residues in the CDR3.

The chain is built from TRBV24-1 and TRBJ2-5; TRBD2 matches 7 bases. From germline, CDR1 is KGHDR and CDR2 SFDVKD. Trimming at V came to 3 bases and at J to 4 bases, leaving 4 bases not matched to a gene. The CDR3 has 14 amino acids. In DNA form, the CDR3 reads TGTGCCACCAGTGATCCCTGGGGGGGAGAGACCCAGTACTTC. Translation gives CATSDPWGGETQYF.